The 2 T cell receptor beta chains below come from one sample, sequenced in a study of blood T cell repertoires in COVID-19. TCRdb keeps only in-frame clones here, not all; method: immunoSEQ multiplex PCR. The profile covers about 190,000 clones, with about 88% appearing a single time and approximately 15% taken by the ten largest. The sample consisted of peripheral blood. All receptors derive from a man aged 30-40 years with active or convalescent COVID-19.

The V and J genes are TRBV6-2 or TRBV6-3 and TRBJ2-1; TRBD2 matches 10 bases. Germline V CDR1 and CDR2: MNHEY, SVGEGT. V trimming: 2 bases; J trimming: 6 bases; junction bases outside the gene matches: 16. The CDR3 totals 19 residues. CDR3 bases: TGTGCCAGCAGTTACCCCCTAGCGGGAGATGTTAAGGGTGGCAATGAGCAGTTCTTC. Its protein is CASSYPLAGDVKGGNEQFF.

The rearrangement uses TRBV28 and TRBJ1-1, with unresolved D. Germline assignment: CDR1 MDHEN and CDR2 SYDVKM. V dropped 1 base and J dropped 5 bases, with 17 bases sitting between them. The CDR3 spans 16 residues. CDR3 sequence: CASSLSGFTLRTEAFF. The CDR3 DNA sequence: TGTGCCAGCAGTTTATCGGGGTTTACCCTCCGGACTGAAGCTTTCTTT.